This TCR beta chain was retrieved from a study of metastatic and nonmetastatic thyroid tumors. Study-wide context: Repertoire comparison spanned blood and tumor or nodule tissue of malignant and benign thyroid patients.

Whole-study findings and limits: In blood and tumor, TCR beta diversity was reportedly significantly higher in malignant thyroid tumors than in benign nodules.

Every patient was untreated before thyroid surgery. In the study's own analysis: The study built a papillary thyroid cancer distant-metastasis classifier from CDR3 differences across clinicopathological groups. TCRdb redid the clone calls on the PCR reads using MiXCR. These V and J calls derive from TCRdb rather than the authors' analysis. Among approximately 40,000 clones listed, about half were seen once. Note on this clone: What it binds is unknown.

V was cut by 0 bases and J by 3 bases, with 9 bases left in between. The CDR3 consists of 15 residues. CDR1 is SGHAT, CDR2 FQNNGV, per germline. Sample: tumor tissue. The rearrangement links TRBV11-2 to TRBJ1-5; maybe TRBD1 (5 bases). The source of this sequence is a male donor with papillary thyroid cancer or a benign thyroid nodule (not recorded which). Some clones in this sample may be carry-over from other donors' samples. The CDR3 sequence is CASSLEGLPNQPQHF. In DNA, the CDR3 is TGTGCCAGCAGCTTAGAGGGACTCCCCAATCAGCCCCAGCATTTT.